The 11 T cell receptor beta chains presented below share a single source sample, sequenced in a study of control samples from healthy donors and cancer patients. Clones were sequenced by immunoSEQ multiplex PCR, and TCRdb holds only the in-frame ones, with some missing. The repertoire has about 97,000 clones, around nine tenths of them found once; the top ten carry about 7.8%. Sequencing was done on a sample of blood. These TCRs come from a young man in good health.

The CDR3: CASTKIQGLGYGYTF. For the CDR3, the DNA is TGTGCCAGCACCAAAATACAGGGTTTAGGGTATGGCTACACCTTC. The V gene is TRBV6-5, the J gene TRBJ1-2; weak D call: TRBD1 (6 bases). Deletions cut 7 bases from V and 5 bases from J, with 20 bases between. The CDR3 is made up of 15 amino acids. CDR1 and CDR2 from the germline V gene are MNHEY and SVGAGI.

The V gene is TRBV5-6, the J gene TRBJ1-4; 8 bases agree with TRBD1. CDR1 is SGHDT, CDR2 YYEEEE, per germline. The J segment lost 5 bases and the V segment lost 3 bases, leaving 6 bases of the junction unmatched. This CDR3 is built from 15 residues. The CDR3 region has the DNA TGTGCCAGCAGCTCCCCGGGACAGGCGAATGAAAAACTGTTTTTT. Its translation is CASSSPGQANEKLFF.

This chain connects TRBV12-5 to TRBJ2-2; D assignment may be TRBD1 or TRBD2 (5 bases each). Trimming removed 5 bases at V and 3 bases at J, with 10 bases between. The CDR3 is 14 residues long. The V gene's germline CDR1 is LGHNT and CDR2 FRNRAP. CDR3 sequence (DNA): TGTGCTAGTGGTGGGGGATTTGACACCGGGGAGCTGTTTTTT. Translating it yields CASGGGFDTGELFF.

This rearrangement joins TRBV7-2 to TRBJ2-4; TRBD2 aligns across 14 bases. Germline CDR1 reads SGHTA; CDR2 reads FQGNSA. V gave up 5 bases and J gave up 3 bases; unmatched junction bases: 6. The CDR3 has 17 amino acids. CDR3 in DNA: TGTGCCAGCAGCGGTACGGGGACTAGCGGGGGCAAAAACATTCAGTACTTC. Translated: CASSGTGTSGGKNIQYF.

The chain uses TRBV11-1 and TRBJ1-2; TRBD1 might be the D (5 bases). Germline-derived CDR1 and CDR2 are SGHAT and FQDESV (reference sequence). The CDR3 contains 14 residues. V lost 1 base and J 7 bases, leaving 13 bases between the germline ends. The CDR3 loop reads CASSLVGDSSGYTF. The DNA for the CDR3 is TGTGCCAGCAGCTTAGTGGGGGATTCATCTGGCTACACCTTC.

CDR3 region: CASSSSTKNTEAFF. The CDR3 nucleotides read TGTGCCAGCTCAAGTAGCACAAAGAACACTGAAGCTTTCTTT. The chain links TRBV18 to TRBJ1-1; D unresolved. Trimming left V 5 bases short and J 1 base short, with 11 bases between. The CDR3 sequence is 14 residues long. The germline gives CDR1 KGHSH, CDR2 LQKENI. Filled out from reference TRBV18 and TRBJ1-1, the complete variable domain reads NAGVMQNPRHLVRRRGQEARLRCSPMKGHSHVYWYRQLPEEGLKFMVYLQKENIIDESGMPKERFSAEFPKEGPSILRIQQVVRGDSAAYFCASSSSTKNTEAFFGQGTRLTVV.

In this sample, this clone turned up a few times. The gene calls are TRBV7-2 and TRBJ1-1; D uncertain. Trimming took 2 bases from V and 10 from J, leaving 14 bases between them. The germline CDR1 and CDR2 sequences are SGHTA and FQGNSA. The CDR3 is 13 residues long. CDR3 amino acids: CASSLYPRRVAFF. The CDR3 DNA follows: TGTGCCAGCAGCTTATACCCGCGGCGGGTAGCTTTCTTT. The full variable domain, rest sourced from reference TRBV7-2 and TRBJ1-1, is GAGVSQSPSNKVTEKGKDVELRCDPISGHTALYWYRQSLGQGLEFLIYFQGNSAPDKSGLPSDRFSAERTGGSVSTLTIQRTQQEDSAVYLCASSLYPRRVAFFGQGTRLTVV.

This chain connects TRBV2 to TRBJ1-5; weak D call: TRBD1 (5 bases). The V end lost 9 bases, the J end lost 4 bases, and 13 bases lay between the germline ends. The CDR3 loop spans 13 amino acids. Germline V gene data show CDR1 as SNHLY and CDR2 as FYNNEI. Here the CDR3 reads CASTQDSNQPQHF. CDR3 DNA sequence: TGTGCCAGTACTCAAGACAGTAATCAGCCCCAGCATTTT.

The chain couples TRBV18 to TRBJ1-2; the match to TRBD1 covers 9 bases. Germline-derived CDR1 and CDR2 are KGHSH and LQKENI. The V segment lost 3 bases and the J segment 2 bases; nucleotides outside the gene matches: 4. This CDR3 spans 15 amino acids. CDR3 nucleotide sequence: TGTGCCAGCTCACCGCCGGGGACAGGGAACTATGGCTACACCTTC. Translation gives CASSPPGTGNYGYTF.

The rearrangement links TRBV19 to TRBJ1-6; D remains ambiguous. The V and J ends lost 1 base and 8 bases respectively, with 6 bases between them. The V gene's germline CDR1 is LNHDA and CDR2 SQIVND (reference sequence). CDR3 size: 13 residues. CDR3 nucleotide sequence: TGTGCCAGTAGTATAGGTGCAGATTCACCCCTCCACTTT. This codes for CASSIGADSPLHF.

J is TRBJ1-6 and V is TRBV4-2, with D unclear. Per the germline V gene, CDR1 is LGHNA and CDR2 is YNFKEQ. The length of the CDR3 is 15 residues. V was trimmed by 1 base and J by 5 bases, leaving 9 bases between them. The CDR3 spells CASSQAPQDNSPLHF. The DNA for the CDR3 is TGTGCCAGCAGCCAAGCCCCCCAGGATAATTCACCCCTCCACTTT.